The rows below give T cell receptor beta chains drawn from one sample of a study of cytotoxic CD8 clonotypes in ibrutinib-treated CLL. The data were produced by immunoSEQ multiplex PCR, yet TCRdb's version contains in-frame clones alone and is incomplete. The sample includes more than 140,000 clones, approximately 77% of them seen just once. Material: PBMCs, obtained after 12 months of ibrutinib treatment. The receptors shown here come from a human donor with chronic lymphocytic leukemia. CDR3s include the opening cysteine and the closing phenylalanine or tryptophan. A D gene is named only where the DNA matches it firmly. Where a row states a size, it is once, few, many or the class of an expanded clone; other rows omit it.

D: -
J: TRBJ1-4
V: TRBV18
size: -
DNA: TGTGCCAGCTCACCACCGATGCTTCGTAATGAAAAACTGTTTTTT
CDR3: CASSPPMLRNEKLFF

D: -
J: TRBJ1-5
V: TRBV4-1
size: once
DNA: TGCGCCAGCAGCCAAGTCTTGTCACAGAATCAGCCCCAGCATTTT
CDR3: CASSQVLSQNQPQHF

D: -
J: TRBJ2-2
V: TRBV19
size: -
DNA: TGTGCCAGTAAGGAGGGCCTGAACACCGGGGAGCTGTTTTTT
CDR3: CASKEGLNTGELFF

D: TRBD1
J: TRBJ1-1
V: TRBV27
size: -
DNA: TGTGCCAGCAGTCCTCACCTATTCGGACAGGGGAACACTGAAGCTTTCTTT
CDR3: CASSPHLFGQGNTEAFF

D: -
J: TRBJ2-1
V: TRBV5-1
size: -
DNA: TGCGCCAGCAGCTTGAGTCTGTCGGAGCAGTTCTTC
CDR3: CASSLSLSEQFF

D: -
J: TRBJ1-3
V: TRBV28
size: -
DNA: TGTGCCAGCAGTTTACGCCCGAGCTCTGGAAACACCATATATTTT
CDR3: CASSLRPSSGNTIYF

D: -
J: TRBJ2-3
V: TRBV5-1
size: -
DNA: TGCGCCAGCAGCTTCCTCACAGATACGCAGTATTTT
CDR3: CASSFLTDTQYF

D: TRBD2
J: TRBJ2-3
V: TRBV13
size: -
DNA: TGTGCCAGCAGCCTGCGGACTAGCGGGAAGACAGATACGCAGTATTTT
CDR3: CASSLRTSGKTDTQYF

D: -
J: TRBJ1-2
V: TRBV5-6
size: -
DNA: TGTGCCAGCAGCTTGACCGCAGGGGCGGGGGGCTACACCTTC
CDR3: CASSLTAGAGGYTF

D: TRBD2
J: TRBJ2-3
V: TRBV7-9
size: -
DNA: TGTGCCAGCAGCTTAGGACTAGCGGGAGTTGATACGCAGTATTTT
CDR3: CASSLGLAGVDTQYF

D: -
J: TRBJ1-4
V: TRBV9
size: -
DNA: TGTGCCAGCAGCCCCACAGCAGGGAATGAAAAACTGTTTTTT
CDR3: CASSPTAGNEKLFF

D: -
J: TRBJ1-1
V: TRBV28
size: -
DNA: TGTGCCAGCATTAATCGGCCCGGGGGTGGGAACACTGAAGCTTTCTTT
CDR3: CASINRPGGGNTEAFF

D: TRBD1
J: TRBJ1-5
V: TRBV7-2
size: -
DNA: TGTGCCAGCAGCTTATACAGGGGTGAACAGCCCCAGCATTTT
CDR3: CASSLYRGEQPQHF

D: -
J: TRBJ1-3
V: TRBV15
size: -
DNA: TGTGCCACCTCAGTGAGGGGGGGCAACACCATATATTTT
CDR3: CATSVRGGNTIYF

D: TRBD2
J: TRBJ2-5
V: TRBV27
size: -
DNA: TGTGCCAGCAGTTCCCGACTAGCGGGGGGGCCGGAGACCCAGTACTTC
CDR3: CASSSRLAGGPETQYF

D: -
J: TRBJ2-5
V: TRBV7-2
size: few
DNA: TGTGCCAGCAGCTTAGTGGGGTATGGAGAGACCCAGTACTTC
CDR3: CASSLVGYGETQYF

D: -
J: TRBJ1-5
V: TRBV30
size: -
DNA: TGTGCCTGGAATCCTGGAGGGGTCGGGCCCCAGCATTTT
CDR3: CAWNPGGVGPQHF

D: TRBD1
J: TRBJ1-1
V: TRBV11-2
size: few
DNA: TGTGCCAGCAGCTCGCCCGCAGGGGGCGGAGGTGAAGCTTTCTTT
CDR3: CASSSPAGGGGEAFF

D: -
J: TRBJ1-5
V: TRBV7-9
size: -
DNA: TGTGCCAGCAGCTTAGAGCCAGCTATTAATCAGCCCCAGCATTTT
CDR3: CASSLEPAINQPQHF

D: -
J: TRBJ2-3
V: TRBV7-9
size: -
DNA: TGTGCCAGCAGCTTAACAGATACGCAGTATTTT
CDR3: CASSLTDTQYF

D: -
J: TRBJ2-3
V: TRBV6-1
size: few
DNA: TGTGCCAGCAGTGAATCGAAGGATACGCAGTATTTT
CDR3: CASSESKDTQYF

D: -
J: TRBJ2-5
V: TRBV19
size: once
DNA: TGTGCCAGTAGTTTCTCATATAACGGAGAGACCCAGTACTTC
CDR3: CASSFSYNGETQYF

D: TRBD2
J: TRBJ2-5
V: TRBV11-3
size: -
DNA: TGTGCCAGCAGCTTGGGGGGTGATAGCGGGTTACTAAGGACCCAGTACTTC
CDR3: CASSLGGDSGLLRTQYF

D: -
J: TRBJ2-7
V: TRBV6-1
size: -
DNA: TGTGCCAGTACGACGAGGGAGCTCGAGCAGTACTTC
CDR3: CASTTRELEQYF

D: TRBD1
J: TRBJ2-6
V: TRBV9
size: -
DNA: TGTGCCAGCAGCGCGGGACAGGGGGGATCTGGGGCCAACGTCCTGACTTTC
CDR3: CASSAGQGGSGANVLTF

D: TRBD1
J: TRBJ1-2
V: TRBV7-6
size: once
DNA: TGTGCCAGCAGCTCGACAGGGGGCTTTGCTAACTATGGCTACACCTTC
CDR3: CASSSTGGFANYGYTF